Below, 30 T cell receptor beta chains from the same sample are listed, as sequenced in a study of T cells in Graves' hyperthyroidism and ophthalmopathy. Regions amplified from RNA transcripts were the TCR beta CDR3 regions. The HTBI primer set drove a first-round RT-PCR of the TCR CDR3. TCRdb re-analysed the multiplex PCR reads in MiXCR, keeping a single row per CDR3 protein. The sample yields over 650,000 distinct CDR3 sequences, about 16% seen once. Sample: blood. The receptors stem from a man between 18 and 35 years old with Graves' hyperthyroidism.

The sample holds a few counts of this clonotype. DNA for the CDR3: TGCGCCAGCAGCCAAGACCCCTTAAGTTTCCACAATGAGCAGTTCTTC. Its translation is CASSQDPLSFHNEQFF. The V gene is TRBV4-1, the J gene TRBJ2-1, with D unclear. This CDR3 has 16 amino acids. Looked up from germline, CDR1 is MGHRA and CDR2 is YSYEKL. Trimming shortened V by 0 bases and J by 5 bases, and 14 bases separated the two germline ends.

This clonotype was counted at least ten times. This chain joins TRBV28 and TRBJ2-7; 12 bases line up with TRBD2. Trimming at V came to 6 bases and at J to 3 bases, leaving 12 bases not matched to a gene. Germline assignment: CDR1 MDHEN and CDR2 SYDVKM. This CDR3 has 17 amino acids. The CDR3 sequence: CASRETSGSGMGYEQYF. As DNA, the CDR3 is TGTGCCAGCAGGGAGACTAGCGGGAGCGGGATGGGCTACGAGCAGTACTTC. Variable domain in full (rest from reference TRBV28 and TRBJ2-7): DVKVTQSSRYLVKRTGEKVFLECVQDMDHENMFWYRQDPGLGLRLIYFSYDVKMKEKGDIPEGYSVSREKKERFSLILESASTNQTSMYLCASRETSGSGMGYEQYFGPGTRLTVT.

This clonotype turned up a few times. The V and J genes are TRBV9 and TRBJ2-1; possible D gene TRBD1, 5 bases. The length of the CDR3 is 15 residues. Trimming removed 5 bases from V and 0 bases from J, with 12 bases in between. Germline CDR1 reads SGDLS; CDR2 reads YYNGEE. CDR3 bases: TGTGCCAGCAGATCGGACGACAGCTCCTACAATGAGCAGTTCTTC. Translating gives CASRSDDSSYNEQFF. Based on the CDR3 plus reference TRBV9 and TRBJ2-1, the full variable domain is DSGVTQTPKHLITATGQRVTLRCSPRSGDLSVYWYQQSLDQGLQFLIQYYNGEERAKGNILERFSAQQFPDLHSELNLSSLELGDSALYFCASRSDDSSYNEQFFGPGTRLTVL.

This chain connects TRBV4-3 to TRBJ2-7; 14 nucleotides match TRBD2. After removal of 1 base from V and 3 bases from J, the junction contained 8 bases not matched to a gene. Germline CDR1 is LGHNA and CDR2 is YSLEER. The CDR3 totals 18 residues. The DNA for the CDR3 is TGCGCCAGCAGCCAAGGACGTGGGACTAGCGGGAGTTTCTACGAGCAGTACTTC. Residues: CASSQGRGTSGSFYEQYF.

The chain recombines TRBV5-6 with TRBJ1-1, with a weak D call TRBD1 (5 bases). Trimming took off 2 bases at V and 5 bases at J, with 13 bases between the two ends. The CDR3 is 14 residues long. Germline lookup yields CDR1 SGHDT and CDR2 YYEEEE. CDR3 region: CASSFIPEGTEAFF. For the CDR3, the DNA is TGTGCCAGCAGCTTCATCCCGGAGGGGACTGAAGCTTTCTTT. The full variable domain, with the rest looked up from reference TRBV5-6 and TRBJ1-1, is DAGVTQSPTHLIKTRGQQVTLRCSPKSGHDTVSWYQQALGQGPQFIFQYYEEEERQRGNFPDRFSGHQFPNYSSELNVNALLLGDSALYLCASSFIPEGTEAFFGQGTRLTVV.

Ten or more counts support this clonotype. The V and J genes are TRBV28 and TRBJ2-7; D gene unclear. Trimming cost V 5 bases and J 3 bases, with 11 bases left between them. The CDR3 sequence is 13 residues long. Germline values: CDR1 MDHEN, CDR2 SYDVKM. As DNA, the CDR3 is TGTGCCAGCAGTACTTCCGACATCTACGAGCAGTACTTC. This sequence encodes CASSTSDIYEQYF. Filled out from reference TRBV28 and TRBJ2-7, the complete variable domain reads DVKVTQSSRYLVKRTGEKVFLECVQDMDHENMFWYRQDPGLGLRLIYFSYDVKMKEKGDIPEGYSVSREKKERFSLILESASTNQTSMYLCASSTSDIYEQYFGPGTRLTVT.

The J gene is TRBJ1-5, the V gene TRBV18; 7 nucleotides match TRBD1. The CDR3 contains 16 residues. Germline loops: CDR1 KGHSH, CDR2 LQKENI. V was clipped by 3 bases and J by 1 base; unmatched bases: 6. The CDR3 loop reads CASSPQGGGSNQPQHF. CDR3 bases: TGTGCCAGCTCACCCCAGGGGGGTGGGAGCAATCAGCCCCAGCATTTT.

A few counts support this clonotype. Likely a read error: the CDR3 ends without its conserved phenylalanine or tryptophan. The chain couples TRBV6-5 to TRBJ1-1; tentatively, D is TRBD1 (6 bases). V was clipped by 4 bases and J by 4 bases, with 10 bases between them. Germline-derived CDR1 and CDR2 are MNHEY and SVGAGI. The CDR3 is 13 residues long. The CDR3 bases are TGTGCCAGCAGTTTTCAGGGGAGCACTGAAGCTTTCCTT. Its protein is CASSFQGSTEAFL.

The genes are TRBV9 and TRBJ2-4; 11 bases fit TRBD2. Germline CDR1 SGDLS, CDR2 YYNGEE. The CDR3 sequence is 16 residues long. V trimming: 3 bases; J trimming: 5 bases; junction bases outside the gene matches: 7. CDR3 region: CASSATMTSGENIQYF. The CDR3 DNA is TGTGCCAGCAGCGCCACGATGACTAGCGGGGAAAACATTCAGTACTTC.

This clonotype was detected many times. As DNA, the CDR3 is TGTGCCACCAAGGGCCCAGGCGGGTATAATTCACCCCTCCACTTT. This encodes CATKGPGGYNSPLHF. The chain uses TRBV15 and TRBJ1-6, with no clear D. The CDR3 runs to 15 residues. Trimming took off 7 bases at V and 4 bases at J, with 14 bases between the two ends. Germline V gene data show CDR1 as LNHNV and CDR2 as YYDKDF (reference sequence).

There are many counts of this clonotype. This sequence joins TRBV30 and TRBJ2-4, with D possibly being TRBD1 (6 bases). Trimming took 3 bases from V and 4 from J, leaving 13 bases between them. Germline-derived CDR1 and CDR2 are GTSNPN and SVGIG (reference sequence). This CDR3 is built from 14 residues. In DNA form, the CDR3 reads TGTGCCTGGAGGGCCGGACAGATGAAAAACATTCAGTACTTC. Translation: CAWRAGQMKNIQYF. Supplemented by reference TRBV30 and TRBJ2-4, the full variable domain reads SQTIHQWPATLVQPVGSPLSLECTVEGTSNPNLYWYRQAAGRGLQLLFYSVGIGQISSEVPQNLSASRPQDRQFILSSKKLLLSDSGFYLCAWRAGQMKNIQYFGAGTRLSVL.

At least ten counts were recorded for this clonotype. This chain links TRBV27 with TRBJ1-2; 7 nucleotides agree with TRBD1. The CDR3 has 12 amino acids. In germline, CDR1 is MNHEY, CDR2 SMNVEV (reference sequence). V gave up 10 bases and J gave up 4 bases; unmatched junction bases: 6. CDR3 nucleotide sequence: TGTGCCACCCGAGGGACAGTCTATGGCTACACCTTC. Translation: CATRGTVYGYTF.

This clonotype has a count of ten or more. The rearrangement links TRBV11-3 to TRBJ1-1; D call uncertain. V was pared by 1 base and J by 10 bases, with 7 bases between. Germline V gene data show CDR1 as SGHNT and CDR2 as YENEEA. CDR3 length: 11 residues. Written as DNA, the CDR3 is TGTGCCAGCAGCTTAGGTGGGAGAGCTTTCTTT. This encodes CASSLGGRAFF.

This clonotype was seen repeatedly, ten times or more. The CDR3 spells CASSLAEDSFSGANVLTF. In DNA, the CDR3 is TGTGCCAGCAGCTTAGCGGAGGACAGTTTCTCTGGGGCCAACGTCCTGACTTTC. The V gene is TRBV7-9, the J gene TRBJ2-6; possibly TRBD1 for D (6 bases). The CDR3 covers 18 residues. From germline, CDR1 is SEHNR and CDR2 FQNEAQ (reference sequence). V was trimmed by 0 bases and J by 0 bases, leaving 12 bases between them.

The sample holds a few counts of this clonotype. The chain joins TRBV11-3 to TRBJ2-1; 9 nucleotides agree with TRBD2. The CDR3 spans 16 residues. The V gene's germline CDR1 is SGHNT and CDR2 YENEEA. The junction had 10 bases not matched to a gene; V was cut back by 2 bases and J by 8 bases. Here the CDR3 DNA reads TGTGCCAGCAGCTTAATGGGATTAGCGGGAGTGGATGAGCAGTTCTTC. Its protein product is CASSLMGLAGVDEQFF.

The chain couples TRBV28 to TRBJ2-7; D is unclear. CDR3 length: 16 residues. Between the trimmed V and J ends, which lost 6 bases and 3 bases, there was a span of 21 bases. CDR1 is MDHEN and CDR2 is SYDVKM in the germline V gene. In DNA, the CDR3 is TGTGCCAGCAGCCCAGACGTAGTCGCAACCAACTACGAGCAGTACTTC. Translation gives CASSPDVVATNYEQYF.

This clonotype appeared many times. The rearrangement joins TRBV7-2 to TRBJ2-7; D tentatively fits TRBD1 or TRBD2 (7 bases each). The length of the CDR3 is 15 residues. Germline V gene data show CDR1 as SGHTA and CDR2 as FQGNSA. Trimming removed 1 base from V and 7 bases from J, with 17 bases in between. In nucleotides, the CDR3 is TGTGCCAGCAGCTTAGAGGGGGCGGGAGCACGGGAGCAGTACTTC. It codes for CASSLEGAGAREQYF.

This clonotype was observed once. The chain joins TRBV29-1 to TRBJ2-2; 9 positions match TRBD1. V shed 6 bases, J shed 2 bases, and the junction held 4 bases outside the gene matches. Germline V gives CDR1 SQVTM, CDR2 ANQGSEA. The CDR3 runs 14 residues. CDR3 in amino acids: CSVGTGHNTGELFF. DNA of the CDR3: TGCAGCGTGGGGACAGGGCACAACACCGGGGAGCTGTTTTTT.

The chain has TRBV4-1 and TRBJ1-5; D call uncertain. CDR3 length equals 16 residues. The V and J ends lost 0 bases and 1 base respectively, with 10 bases between them. Germline CDR1 and CDR2: MGHRA and YSYEKL. The CDR3 nucleotides read TGCGCCAGCAGCCAAGAGGTGGGGAGAAGCAATCAGCCCCAGCATTTT. Amino acids: CASSQEVGRSNQPQHF.

The V and J genes are TRBV20-1 and TRBJ2-3, with TRBD2 matching 8 bases. This CDR3 contains 16 residues. The V and J ends lost 4 bases and 2 bases, in that order; junction bases with no gene match: 11. The V gene's germline CDR1 is DFQATT and CDR2 SNEGSKA (reference sequence). CDR3 DNA: TGCAGTGCTAAGCCAGGGACTAGATACCTCACAGATACGCAGTATTTT. Its protein is CSAKPGTRYLTDTQYF.

In its sample, this clonotype was seen a few times. This chain's CDR3 is CASSLLGQINNEQFF. The CDR3 DNA reads as TGTGCCAGCAGTTTATTGGGCCAGATTAACAATGAGCAGTTCTTC. The V and J genes are TRBV27 and TRBJ2-1, with no clear D. Trimming took 1 base from V and 5 from J, leaving 12 bases between them. Germline CDR1 is MNHEY and CDR2 is SMNVEV (reference sequence). The CDR3 runs 15 residues.

The V gene is TRBV30, the J gene TRBJ1-1; a weak D match, TRBD1 (6 bases). The CDR3 loop spans 13 amino acids. Trimming stripped 4 bases from V and 7 bases from J, with 16 bases between. CDR1 and CDR2 (germline): GTSNPN, SVGIG (reference sequence). The CDR3 spells CAWIPGTYYEAFF. The CDR3 nucleotides are TGTGCCTGGATTCCCGGGACATACTATGAAGCTTTCTTT.

This clonotype occurred many times. The chain is built from TRBV2 and TRBJ2-7; TRBD1 aligns across 7 bases. CDR1 and CDR2 (germline): SNHLY, FYNNEI. The CDR3 is made up of 13 amino acids. V was clipped by 8 bases and J by 3 bases; unmatched bases: 7. The CDR3 region is CASSRDSNYEQYF. CDR3 coding DNA: TGTGCCAGCTCCCGGGACAGCAACTACGAGCAGTACTTC.

The rearrangement uses TRBV2 and TRBJ1-2; 9 nucleotides align to TRBD1. CDR1 is SNHLY, CDR2 FYNNEI, per germline. The ends lost 11 bases at V and 0 bases at J; junction bases unmatched: 10. The CDR3 runs to 15 residues. The CDR3 DNA is TGTGCCGGAGGACAGGGGCGTTTACCTAACTATGGCTACACCTTC. Translated: CAGGQGRLPNYGYTF.

This clonotype was found a few times. The chain carries TRBV5-1 and TRBJ2-3; D might be TRBD1 or TRBD2, each matching 5 bases. CDR1 and CDR2 from the germline V gene are SGHRS and YFSETQ. Deletions cut 3 bases from V and 2 bases from J, with 16 bases between. CDR3 length: 16 amino acids. CDR3 region: CASSSRDRRLTDTQYF. CDR3 nucleotides: TGCGCCAGCAGCTCCCGGGACCGACGCCTCACAGATACGCAGTATTTT. The full variable domain, its missing parts supplied by reference TRBV5-1 and TRBJ2-3, is KAGVTQTPRYLIKTRGQQVTLSCSPISGHRSVSWYQQTPGQGLQFLFEYFSETQRNKGNFPGRFSGRQFSNSRSEMNVSTLELGDSALYLCASSSRDRRLTDTQYFGPGTRLTVL.

This clonotype was observed a few times. Relative to the germline gene, one junction end is altered; a read error may explain this. V usage is TRBV27 and J usage is TRBJ1-6, with D unclear. The CDR3 covers 15 residues. From germline, CDR1 is MNHEY and CDR2 SMNVEV (reference sequence). CDR3 region: CASSLAGSYNSPLHF. As DNA, the CDR3 is TGCGCCAGCAGCTTGGCAGGCTCCTATAATTCACCCCTCCACTTT.

This clonotype was recorded many times. The V and J genes are TRBV28 and TRBJ2-1; D not certain. With 3 bases removed from V and 3 bases from J, the gap between germline ends came to 6 bases. Germline CDR1 reads MDHEN; CDR2 reads SYDVKM. This CDR3 is 13 amino acids long. The CDR3 sequence: CASSFWSYNEQFF. In DNA form, the CDR3 reads TGTGCCAGCAGTTTCTGGAGCTACAATGAGCAGTTCTTC.

The chain is built from TRBV24-1 and TRBJ2-3; 7 nucleotides agree with TRBD2. The CDR3 has 15 amino acids. In germline, CDR1 is KGHDR, CDR2 SFDVKD. V was clipped by 7 bases and J by 6 bases; unmatched bases: 12. The CDR3 here is CATSPSSGAGDTQYF. The CDR3 DNA reads TGTGCCACCAGCCCCTCTAGCGGAGCCGGGGATACGCAGTATTTT.

The table lists this clonotype with a few counts. The CDR3, as DNA: TGCGCCAGCAGCCAAGAGGCTAGCGGAGGGTTCACAGATACGCAGTATTTT. Protein: CASSQEASGGFTDTQYF. V usage is TRBV4-3 and J usage is TRBJ2-3, with TRBD2 matching over 7 bases. Germline V gene data show CDR1 as LGHNA and CDR2 as YSLEER. V lost 0 bases, J lost 2 bases, and 8 bases stayed unmatched. CDR3 length equals 17 residues.

At least ten counts were recorded for this clonotype. The chain uses TRBV20-1 and TRBJ2-7; 10 bases are a match to TRBD2. The CDR3 has 15 residues. Germline values: CDR1 DFQATT, CDR2 SNEGSKA (reference sequence). V trimming: 3 bases; J trimming: 2 bases; junction bases outside the gene matches: 7. CDR3 protein: CSASGSSGSPYEQYF. The CDR3, as DNA: TGCAGTGCTAGTGGATCTAGCGGGAGTCCCTACGAGCAGTACTTC.